This is a list of T cell receptor beta chains from one sample in a study of blood T cell repertoires in COVID-19. TCRdb's table, derived via immunoSEQ multiplex PCR, lists solely in-frame clones and lacks some. The repertoire holds approximately 210,000 clones, with around nine tenths as singletons. Sequenced sample: peripheral blood. These receptors were taken from a human donor in a cohort sampled during active COVID-19. CDR3s include the opening cysteine and the closing phenylalanine or tryptophan. D genes are given only for firm matches. The listing skips clone size in some rows; elsewhere it reads once, few, many or a size class.

15	TRBV25-1	-	TRBJ1-4	-	TGTGCCAGCAGTGACCCGGGACACCCTAATGAAAAACTGTTTTTT	CASSDPGHPNEKLFF
15	TRBV2	-	TRBJ2-7	-	TGTGCCAGCAGTGGCCCGGCCTACGGGGCCTACGAGCAGTACTTC	CASSGPAYGAYEQYF
13	TRBV6-2/TRBV6-3	TRBD1	TRBJ1-2	once	TGTGCCAGCAGTGACAGGGCTAACTATGGCTACACCTTC	CASSDRANYGYTF
15	TRBV6-2/TRBV6-3	TRBD1	TRBJ1-4	-	TGTGCCAGCAGTAGTGTCGGGACAGTTAATGAAAAACTGTTTTTT	CASSSVGTVNEKLFF
16	TRBV5-8	-	TRBJ1-5	-	TGTGCCAGCAGCACTAACAGGGTCTCTGGCAATCAGCCCCAGCATTTT	CASSTNRVSGNQPQHF
13	TRBV10-2	-	TRBJ2-5	-	TGCGCCACTCAAGTGGACTACCAAGAGACCCAGTACTTC	CATQVDYQETQYF
19	TRBV6-2/TRBV6-3	-	TRBJ1-5	-	TGTGCCAGCAGTTACTCCCCCCTGCGACAGGACCTTAGCAATCAGCCCCAGCATTTT	CASSYSPLRQDLSNQPQHF
15	TRBV7-9	-	TRBJ1-6	-	TGTGCCAGCAGCCAAAGCCTACAGGGTAATTCACCCCTCCACTTT	CASSQSLQGNSPLHF
15	TRBV25-1	-	TRBJ2-1	-	TGTGCCAGCAGTGCCGACAGGAGAACCTACAATGAGCAGTTCTTC	CASSADRRTYNEQFF
13	TRBV5-1	-	TRBJ1-2	-	TGCGCCAGCAGCTTAGGAGGGGACTATGGCTACACCTTC	CASSLGGDYGYTF
16	TRBV3-1/TRBV3-2	TRBD1	TRBJ1-3	-	TGTGCCAGCAGCCAAGGGGGGACAGTCTCTGGAAACACCATATATTTT	CASSQGGTVSGNTIYF
12	TRBV2	TRBD1	TRBJ2-1	-	TGTGCCAGCAGTGACTGGGGACAGGAGCAGTTCTTC	CASSDWGQEQFF
15	TRBV6-2/TRBV6-3	-	TRBJ2-7	-	TGTGCCAGCAGTTACCCCCAGGGTTCCTCGGACGAGCAGTACTTC	CASSYPQGSSDEQYF
18	TRBV4-2	TRBD2	TRBJ2-3	-	TGTGCCAGCAGCCAAGATGTGGCCAGCGGGAGGGCAACAGATACGCAGTATTTT	CASSQDVASGRATDTQYF
13	TRBV3-1/TRBV3-2	-	TRBJ2-7	-	TGTGCCAGCAGCCAAGGCGGGCCCGGCGAGCAGTACTTC	CASSQGGPGEQYF
14	TRBV6-5	TRBD1	TRBJ2-7	-	TGTGCCAGCTTTACCGGGACAGGCTCCTACGAGCAGTACTTC	CASFTGTGSYEQYF
15	TRBV6-6	TRBD1	TRBJ2-5	-	TGTGCCAGCAGCTCCGGGACAGGGGCGTTGGAGACCCAGTACTTC	CASSSGTGALETQYF
18	TRBV14	TRBD1	TRBJ1-3	-	TGTGCCAGCAGCCAAGCGGGGACAGGGAAAGTCTCTGGAAACACCATATATTTT	CASSQAGTGKVSGNTIYF
16	TRBV28	TRBD2	TRBJ2-7	once	TGTGCCAGCAGTTTATTGGTAGCGGGCAACACCTACGAGCAGTACTTC	CASSLLVAGNTYEQYF
14	TRBV5-6	-	TRBJ2-3	-	TGTGCCAGCAGCTCACGGGGAAGTAGAGATACGCAGTATTTT	CASSSRGSRDTQYF
18	TRBV6-1	TRBD1	TRBJ1-3	-	TGTGCCAGCAGTGAAGCGACATCGGGACAGGGGGTCGGAAACACCATATATTTT	CASSEATSGQGVGNTIYF
16	TRBV6-1	-	TRBJ1-1	-	TGTGCCAGCAGTGAAATATCTCGGCGGAGGAACACTGAAGCTTTCTTT	CASSEISRRRNTEAFF
14	TRBV28	TRBD2	TRBJ2-7	-	TGTGCCACCCGGACTAGCGGGAGGTCCTACGAGCAGTACTTC	CATRTSGRSYEQYF
13	TRBV7-6	-	TRBJ1-2	-	TGTGCCAGCAGCTCAGGGGAGGGCTATGGCTACACCTTC	CASSSGEGYGYTF
14	TRBV6-2/TRBV6-3	-	TRBJ1-1	-	TGTGCCAGCAGTTACTCCGGGGGTGGGTCTGAAGCTTTCTTT	CASSYSGGGSEAFF
14	TRBV2	TRBD2	TRBJ2-7	once	TGTGCCAGCAGTGAGCGGCGGGGGAACTACGAGCAGTACTTC	CASSERRGNYEQYF
15	TRBV10-1	TRBD1	TRBJ2-3	-	TGCGCCAGCAGTGAGTCAGGCAGGGGGCCGGATACGCAGTATTTT	CASSESGRGPDTQYF
13	TRBV10-3	-	TRBJ2-5	-	TGTGCCATCAGTGAGTCTGGGCCCGAGACCCAGTACTTC	CAISESGPETQYF
15	TRBV20-1	TRBD1	TRBJ1-5	-	TGCAGTGCTAGTAAGGGGGCAGGTTTGGATCAGCCCCAGCATTTT	CSASKGAGLDQPQHF
14	TRBV6-6	-	TRBJ2-6	-	TGTGCCAGCAGTTATAGCTCTGGGGCCAACGTCCTGACTTTC	CASSYSSGANVLTF
13	TRBV10-2	TRBD1	TRBJ1-2	-	TGCGCCAGCACTCCCGGGACAGGTTATGGCTACACCTTC	CASTPGTGYGYTF
14	TRBV11-2	TRBD1	TRBJ2-7	-	TGTGCCAGCAGCTTTGGCATCGGGAGGACAGGGGAGTACTTC	CASSFGIGRTGEYF
12	TRBV10-3	-	TRBJ2-7	-	TGTGCCATCAGTTTAGACAGCTACGAGCAGTACTTC	CAISLDSYEQYF
13	TRBV9	-	TRBJ1-5	-	TGTGCCAGCAGCGATGCCTCCGGTCAGCCCCAGCATTTT	CASSDASGQPQHF
16	TRBV10-3	-	TRBJ2-3	-	TGTGCCATCAGTGAGTCCGGGACTTCTACCGGAGATACGCAGTATTTT	CAISESGTSTGDTQYF
14	TRBV10-3	TRBD1	TRBJ2-7	few	TGTGCCATCAGTACGGGACAGGGGGCCTACGAGCAGTACTTC	CAISTGQGAYEQYF
15	TRBV19	TRBD1	TRBJ1-5	-	TGTGCCAGTAGATTCGGGACAGGGGGCAATCAGCCCCAGCATTTT	CASRFGTGGNQPQHF
13	TRBV19	-	TRBJ1-2	-	TGTGCCAGTAGTATCGGGGTTGACTATGGCTACACCTTC	CASSIGVDYGYTF
16	TRBV24-1	-	TRBJ2-1	once	TGTGCCACCAGTGCCCTAGCTGGGAACAACTACAATGAGCAGTTCTTC	CATSALAGNNYNEQFF
13	TRBV9	TRBD2	TRBJ2-5	-	TGTGCCAGCAGCGTAGACGGGGGGAAGACCCAGTACTTC	CASSVDGGKTQYF
15	TRBV19	-	TRBJ2-3	-	TGTGCCAGTAGTATATCCCCAGGGGTTGGAGATACGCAGTATTTT	CASSISPGVGDTQYF